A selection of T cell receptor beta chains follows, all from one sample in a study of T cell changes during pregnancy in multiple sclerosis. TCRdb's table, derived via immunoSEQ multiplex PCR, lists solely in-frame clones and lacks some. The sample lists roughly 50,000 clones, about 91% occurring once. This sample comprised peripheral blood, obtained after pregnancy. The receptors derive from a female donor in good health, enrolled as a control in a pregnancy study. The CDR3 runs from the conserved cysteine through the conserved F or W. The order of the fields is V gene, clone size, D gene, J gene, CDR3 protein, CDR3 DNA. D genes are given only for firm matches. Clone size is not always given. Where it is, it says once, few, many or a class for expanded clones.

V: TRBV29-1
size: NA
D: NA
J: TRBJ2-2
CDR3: CSVVTAGSGELFF
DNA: TGCAGCGTTGTAACCGCCGGTTCCGGGGAGCTGTTTTTT

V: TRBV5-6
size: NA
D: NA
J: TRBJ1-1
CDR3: CASSLRQVGSEAFF
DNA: TGTGCCAGCAGCCTCAGACAGGTTGGCTCTGAAGCTTTCTTT

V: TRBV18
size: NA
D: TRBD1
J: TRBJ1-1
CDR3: CASSANQGGQGNEAFF
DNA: TGTGCCAGCTCAGCTAACCAGGGCGGACAGGGGAACGAAGCTTTCTTT

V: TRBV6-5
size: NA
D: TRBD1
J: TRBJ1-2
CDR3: CASSWTGGSYTF
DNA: TGTGCCAGCTCGTGGACAGGGGGCTCCTACACCTTC

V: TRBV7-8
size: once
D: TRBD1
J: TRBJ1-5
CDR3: CASSPGQAASNQYSNQPQHF
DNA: TGTGCCAGCAGCCCCGGACAGGCCGCCTCTAACCAATATAGCAATCAGCCCCAGCATTTT

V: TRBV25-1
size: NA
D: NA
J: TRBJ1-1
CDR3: CASGTSVNTEAFF
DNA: TGTGCCAGTGGGACATCCGTGAACACTGAAGCTTTCTTT

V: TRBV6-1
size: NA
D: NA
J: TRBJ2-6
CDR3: CASRQESSGANVLTF
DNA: TGTGCCAGCCGACAGGAAAGCTCTGGGGCCAACGTCCTGACTTTC

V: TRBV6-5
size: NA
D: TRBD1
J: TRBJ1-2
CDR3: CASSWDQGARGYTF
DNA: TGTGCCAGCAGCTGGGATCAGGGGGCTCGTGGCTACACCTTC

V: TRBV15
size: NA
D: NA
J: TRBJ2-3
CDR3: CATNVGGGTDTQYF
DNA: TGTGCCACCAATGTGGGCGGGGGCACAGATACGCAGTATTTT

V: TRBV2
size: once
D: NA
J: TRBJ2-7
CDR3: CASSRNPGEQYF
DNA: TGTGCCAGCAGCCGAAACCCGGGGGAGCAGTACTTC

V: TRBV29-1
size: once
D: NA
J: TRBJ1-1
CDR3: CSVAMNTEAFF
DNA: TGCAGCGTTGCCATGAACACTGAAGCTTTCTTT

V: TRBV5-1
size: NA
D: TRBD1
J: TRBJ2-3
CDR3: CASSQRQGVGTDTQYF
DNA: TGCGCCAGCAGCCAGCGACAGGGTGTTGGCACAGATACGCAGTATTTT

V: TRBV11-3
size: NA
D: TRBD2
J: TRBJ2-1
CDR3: CASSLRTYGTSGYNEQFF
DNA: TGTGCCAGCAGCTTAAGGACGTACGGGACTAGCGGTTACAATGAGCAGTTCTTC

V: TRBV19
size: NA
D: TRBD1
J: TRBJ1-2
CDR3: CASTRQGLYGYTF
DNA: TGTGCCAGTACCCGACAGGGGCTCTATGGCTACACCTTC

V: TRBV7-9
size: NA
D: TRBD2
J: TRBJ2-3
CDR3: CASGILAGSTDTQYF
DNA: TGTGCCAGCGGAATACTAGCGGGGAGCACAGATACGCAGTATTTT

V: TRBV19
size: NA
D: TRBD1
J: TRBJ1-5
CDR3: CASRTTGTGGVSNQPQHF
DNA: TGTGCCAGTCGCACTACCGGGACAGGGGGTGTTAGCAATCAGCCCCAGCATTTT

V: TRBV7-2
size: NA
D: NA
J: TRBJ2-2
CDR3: CASSLVSGYTGELFF
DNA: TGTGCCAGCAGCTTAGTATCAGGGTACACCGGGGAGCTGTTTTTT

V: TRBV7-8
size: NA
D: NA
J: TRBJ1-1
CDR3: CASSLDGSVNTEAFF
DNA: TGTGCCAGCAGCTTAGACGGGTCAGTGAACACTGAAGCTTTCTTT

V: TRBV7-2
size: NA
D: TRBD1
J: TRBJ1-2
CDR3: CASSGDRYYGYTF
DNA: TGTGCCAGCAGCGGGGACAGGTACTATGGCTACACCTTC

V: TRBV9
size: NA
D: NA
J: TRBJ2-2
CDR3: CASSIQQNTGELFF
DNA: TGTGCCAGCAGCATACAGCAGAACACCGGGGAGCTGTTTTTT

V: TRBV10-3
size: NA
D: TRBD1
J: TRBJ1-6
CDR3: CAISESRDRNSPLHF
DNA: TGTGCCATCAGTGAGTCTCGGGACAGAAATTCACCCCTCCACTTT

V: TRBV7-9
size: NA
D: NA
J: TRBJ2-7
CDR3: CASSLGDSSAYEQYF
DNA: TGTGCCAGCAGCTTAGGGGACTCCAGCGCCTACGAGCAGTACTTC

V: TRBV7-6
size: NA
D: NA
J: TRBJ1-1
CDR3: CASSSESLVGGTEAFF
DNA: TGTGCCAGCAGCTCCGAATCCCTTGTCGGGGGGACTGAAGCTTTCTTT

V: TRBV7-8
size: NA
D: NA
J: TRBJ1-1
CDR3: CASSYSLMNTEAFF
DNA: TGTGCCAGCAGCTACAGCCTCATGAACACTGAAGCTTTCTTT

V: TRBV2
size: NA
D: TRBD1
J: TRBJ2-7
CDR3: CASSGQGEPHEQYF
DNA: TGTGCCAGCAGCGGACAGGGGGAACCCCACGAGCAGTACTTC

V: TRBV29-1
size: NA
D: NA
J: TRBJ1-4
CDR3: CSVGWRGEKLFF
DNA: TGCAGCGTTGGGTGGCGCGGTGAAAAACTGTTTTTT

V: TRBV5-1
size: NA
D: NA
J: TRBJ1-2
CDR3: CASSFPDGVNYGYTF
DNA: TGCGCCAGCAGCTTCCCGGACGGGGTGAACTATGGCTACACCTTC

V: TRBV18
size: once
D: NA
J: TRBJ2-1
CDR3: CASSLPGQSEQFF
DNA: TGTGCCAGCTCACTCCCTGGACAGAGTGAGCAGTTCTTC

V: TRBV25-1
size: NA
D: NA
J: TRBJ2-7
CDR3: CASSETAGLGNYEQYF
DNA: TGTGCCAGCAGTGAAACTGCGGGTCTCGGAAACTACGAGCAGTACTTC

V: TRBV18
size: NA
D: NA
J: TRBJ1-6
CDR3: CASSPEGGSSYNSSLHF
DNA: TGTGCCAGCTCACCCGAAGGCGGGAGCTCCTATAATTCATCCCTCCACTTT

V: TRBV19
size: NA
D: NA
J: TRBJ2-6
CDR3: CAASSYSRSGANVLTF
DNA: TGTGCCGCCAGTAGTTACAGCCGCTCTGGGGCCAACGTCCTGACTTTC

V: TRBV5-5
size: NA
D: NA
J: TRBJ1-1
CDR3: CASSLEGEGDTEAFF
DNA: TGTGCCAGCAGCTTGGAGGGAGAGGGGGACACTGAAGCTTTCTTT

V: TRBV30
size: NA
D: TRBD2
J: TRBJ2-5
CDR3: CAWSAQRGGQETQYF
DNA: TGTGCCTGGAGTGCCCAGCGGGGGGGGCAAGAGACCCAGTACTTC

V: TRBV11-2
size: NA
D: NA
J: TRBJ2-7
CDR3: CASSPAGASYEQYF
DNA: TGTGCCAGCAGCCCGGCGGGGGCCTCCTACGAGCAGTACTTC

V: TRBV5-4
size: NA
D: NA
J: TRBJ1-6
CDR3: CASSLRGRQVASPLHF
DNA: TGTGCCAGCAGCTTGAGAGGGCGACAAGTGGCTTCACCCCTCCACTTT

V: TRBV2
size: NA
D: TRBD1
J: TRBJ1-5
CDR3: CASSVGTGGQPQHF
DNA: TGTGCCAGCAGTGTGGGGACAGGCGGCCAGCCCCAGCATTTT